What follows describes a single TCR beta chain. What it binds is not known. The sample holds other DNA sequences that translate to the same CDR3. This CDR3 region has 11 residues. Trimming removed 4 bases from V and 7 bases from J, with 5 bases in between. Germline V lookup: CDR1 SNHLY, CDR2 FYNNEI. The data were produced by immunoSEQ multiplex PCR, yet TCRdb's version contains in-frame clones alone and is incomplete. The sample holds 150,000 to 200,000 clones, roughly nine tenths seen once. The data were taken from a study of T cell responses to AZD1222 COVID-19 vaccine. Study-wide background: Recipients boosted at about 4 weeks or about 12 weeks are pooled. Study-level points and caveats: A mostly white British donor set with more females was recruited, and clonal diversity was possibly underestimated. Unmutated variant regions are reportedly the target of nearly half of TCRs that are spike-specific. Of the AZD1222 recipients, only 6 or 7 were seropositive at baseline.

This chain links TRBV2 with TRBJ2-1, with D unclear. The clonotype was recovered from an adult in good health. Here the sequenced sample was peripheral blood, taken on day 0 of AZD1222 vaccination. CDR3 nucleotide sequence: TGTGCCAGCAGTGTCTTTAATGAGCAGTTCTTC. It encodes CASSVFNEQFF. The full variable domain, completed using reference TRBV2 and TRBJ2-1, is EPEVTQTPSHQVTQMGQEVILRCVPISNHLYFYWYRQILGQKVEFLVSFYNNEISEKSEIFDDQFSVERPDGSNFTLKIRSTKLEDSAMYFCASSVFNEQFFGPGTRLTVL.